A selection of T cell receptor beta chains follows, all from one sample in a study of blood T cell repertoires in COVID-19. Profiling relied on immunoSEQ multiplex PCR, and the TCRdb table lists in-frame clones only, not all of them. The sample has roughly 29,000 clones, more than 65% seen once. Sequencing used peripheral blood. These receptors came from an older woman with acute or convalescent COVID-19. Each CDR3 is given with its conserved first and last residue. Each record gives: CDR3 protein, CDR3 DNA, clone size, J gene, D gene, V gene. A D gene is named only where the DNA matches it firmly. Clone size appears in some rows only: once, few, many, or a class for an expanded clone.

CASSQGLLSYEQYF	TGTGCCAGCAGCCAAGGTCTGCTAAGCTACGAGCAGTACTTC	NA	TRBJ2-7	NA	TRBV3-1/TRBV3-2
CASSKDRSSYNSPLHF	TGTGCCAGCAGCAAAGACAGGAGCTCCTATAATTCACCCCTCCACTTT	NA	TRBJ1-6	NA	TRBV21-1
CASSLPTVPFGYGYTF	TGTGCCAGTAGTCTCCCGACAGTCCCTTTCGGCTATGGCTACACCTTC	NA	TRBJ1-2	NA	TRBV19
CASSPRQTSTDTQYF	TGTGCCAGCAGCCCCAGACAGACTAGCACAGATACGCAGTATTTT	NA	TRBJ2-3	NA	TRBV5-4
CASSYFREATLYYEQYF	TGTGCCAGCAGTTACTTCCGGGAGGCAACCCTCTACTACGAGCAGTACTTC	NA	TRBJ2-7	TRBD2	TRBV6-2/TRBV6-3
CASSFADRAEGYTF	TGTGCCAGCAGTTTCGCCGACCGAGCGGAGGGCTACACCTTC	NA	TRBJ1-2	NA	TRBV6-5
CASTRGGAGDGYTF	TGCGCCAGCACCCGCGGGGGGGCAGGGGATGGCTACACCTTC	NA	TRBJ1-2	NA	TRBV5-1
CASTVTSLTGELFF	TGTGCCAGTACGGTGACTAGCCTCACCGGGGAGCTGTTTTTT	NA	TRBJ2-2	TRBD2	TRBV28
CASSYPNQLETQYF	TGTGCCAGCAGTTACCCCAATCAACTTGAGACCCAGTACTTC	NA	TRBJ2-5	NA	TRBV6-6
CASSQDWTARQPQHF	TGCGCCAGCAGCCAAGATTGGACAGCCAGACAGCCCCAGCATTTT	NA	TRBJ1-5	NA	TRBV4-1
CASSYGDSPLHF	TGTGCCAGCAGTTATGGAGATTCACCCCTCCACTTT	NA	TRBJ1-6	NA	TRBV6-5
CATSDLRVAGVNTGELFF	TGTGCCACCAGTGATTTGCGGGTAGCGGGGGTGAACACCGGGGAGCTGTTTTTT	NA	TRBJ2-2	TRBD2	TRBV24-1
CASSPRVSTNEKLFF	TGTGCCAGCAGCCCCAGGGTTTCAACTAATGAAAAACTGTTTTTT	NA	TRBJ1-4	NA	TRBV6-5
CASSLDRNSYEQYF	TGTGCCAGCAGTTTAGACAGGAACTCCTACGAGCAGTACTTC	once	TRBJ2-7	NA	TRBV28
CASSPGQANTEAFF	TGCGCCAGCAGCCCCGGACAGGCGAACACTGAAGCTTTCTTT	NA	TRBJ1-1	TRBD1	TRBV5-1
CAFRAGEITGELFF	TGTGCCTTTCGAGCGGGGGAGATTACCGGGGAGCTGTTTTTT	NA	TRBJ2-2	TRBD2	TRBV30
CASSMETDRENEKLFF	TGCGCCAGCAGCATGGAAACTGACAGGGAGAATGAAAAACTGTTTTTT	NA	TRBJ1-4	TRBD1	TRBV5-1
CASSLELRQGPYNEQFF	TGTGCCAGCAGCTTAGAACTACGACAGGGACCCTACAATGAGCAGTTCTTC	NA	TRBJ2-1	TRBD1	TRBV7-9
CASSPRLAGDPYNEQFF	TGTGCCAGCAGCCCTCGACTAGCGGGGGATCCCTACAATGAGCAGTTCTTC	NA	TRBJ2-1	TRBD2	TRBV7-2
CASSWVTGFVLNEQFF	TGTGCCAGCAGCTGGGTAACGGGGTTTGTATTAAATGAGCAGTTCTTC	NA	TRBJ2-1	NA	TRBV5-6
CATAGGSNQPQHF	TGTGCCACTGCGGGTGGCAGCAATCAGCCCCAGCATTTT	NA	TRBJ1-5	NA	TRBV24-1
CASSPNPNTEAFF	TGTGCCAGCAGCCCTAACCCGAACACTGAAGCTTTCTTT	NA	TRBJ1-1	NA	TRBV11-2
CSVQGMNTEAFF	TGCAGCGTTCAGGGGATGAACACTGAAGCTTTCTTT	NA	TRBJ1-1	NA	TRBV29-1
CASRLRGSSYEQYF	TGTGCCAGCAGGCTCAGGGGTTCCTCCTACGAGCAGTACTTC	NA	TRBJ2-7	NA	TRBV28
CASHGSRGQETQYF	TGCGCCTCCCATGGGTCCAGGGGGCAAGAGACCCAGTACTTC	NA	TRBJ2-5	TRBD1	TRBV5-1
CASSLGARVGEAFF	TGTGCCAGCAGCTTGGGCGCCAGGGTCGGCGAAGCTTTCTTT	NA	TRBJ1-1	NA	TRBV5-6
CASSATGYGYTF	TGTGCCAGCAGCGCTACAGGCTATGGCTACACCTTC	NA	TRBJ1-2	NA	TRBV9
CASSDGRGRETQYF	TGTGCCAGTAGTGATGGCAGGGGGCGAGAGACCCAGTACTTC	few	TRBJ2-5	TRBD1	TRBV19
CASSSFWGGTYEQYF	TGTGCCAGCTCATCGTTCTGGGGGGGAACCTACGAGCAGTACTTC	NA	TRBJ2-7	TRBD2	TRBV18
CASSYSRGDTQYF	TGTGCCAGCAGTTACTCGCGGGGAGATACGCAGTATTTT	once	TRBJ2-3	NA	TRBV6-6
CASSYSTGPYEQYF	TGTGCCAGCAGTTACTCAACAGGGCCCTACGAGCAGTACTTC	few	TRBJ2-7	NA	TRBV6-6
CASSIATGRKGYTF	TGTGCCAGTAGTATAGCTACAGGGAGAAAGGGCTACACCTTC	NA	TRBJ1-2	NA	TRBV19
CSASRAGGRPLNEQFF	TGCAGTGCTAGTAGAGCGGGGGGCCGTCCCCTCAATGAGCAGTTCTTC	NA	TRBJ2-1	TRBD2	TRBV20-1
CASSVGGDTDTQYF	TGTGCCAGCAGCGTCGGAGGTGACACAGATACGCAGTATTTT	NA	TRBJ2-3	NA	TRBV7-9
CASGTGNGYTF	TGCGCTTCAGGGACAGGGAATGGCTACACCTTC	NA	TRBJ1-2	TRBD1	TRBV5-1
CASKIVGFGSNQPQHF	TGTGCCAGCAAAATAGTAGGGTTCGGGAGTAACCAGCCCCAGCATTTT	NA	TRBJ1-5	NA	TRBV27
CASSEGGGLWEKLFF	TGTGCCAGCAGTGAAGGGGGGGGGCTGTGGGAAAAACTGTTTTTT	NA	TRBJ1-4	NA	TRBV25-1
CASSLGTSGGDTQYF	TGTGCCAGCAGTTTAGGGACTAGCGGGGGTGATACGCAGTATTTT	NA	TRBJ2-3	TRBD2	TRBV27
CASSANSGDEQYF	TGTGCCAGCAGCGCAAATAGCGGGGACGAGCAGTACTTC	NA	TRBJ2-7	TRBD2	TRBV9
CASSRLAGPGTDTQYF	TGTGCCAGTAGTAGACTAGCGGGTCCTGGCACAGATACGCAGTATTTT	NA	TRBJ2-3	TRBD2	TRBV19
CASSLAGQGMNEQFF	TGCGCCAGCAGCTTGGCGGGACAGGGTATGAATGAGCAGTTCTTC	NA	TRBJ2-1	TRBD1	TRBV5-1
CASSSYRSTNEKLFF	TGTGCCAGCAGCTCGTACAGATCAACTAATGAAAAACTGTTTTTT	NA	TRBJ1-4	NA	TRBV5-5
CASSTTQGSNTKGLTELFF	TGCGCCAGCAGTACTACCCAGGGTTCAAACACAAAGGGGCTCACGGAGCTGTTTTTT	NA	TRBJ2-2	NA	TRBV5-1
CASSLGYYEQYF	TGTGCCAGCAGCTTAGGCTACTACGAGCAGTACTTC	NA	TRBJ2-7	NA	TRBV13
CSASMGLLNQPQHF	TGCAGTGCTAGTATGGGCCTCCTCAATCAGCCCCAGCATTTT	NA	TRBJ1-5	NA	TRBV20-1
CASSSQGNTEAFF	TGTGCCAGCAGTTCACAGGGGAACACTGAAGCTTTCTTT	NA	TRBJ1-1	NA	TRBV2